These 8 T cell receptor beta chains were sequenced from one sample in a study of blood T cell repertoires in COVID-19. Assay used: immunoSEQ multiplex PCR; TCRdb lists only in-frame clones, some missing. Here the sample spans about 170,000 clones, 85% to 90% being singletons. Sequencing was carried out using peripheral blood. Receptors originate from a woman in her fifties or sixties with COVID-19, enrolled during active disease.

The chain links TRBV9 to TRBJ2-7; TRBD2 matches at 10 bases. The germline gives CDR1 SGDLS, CDR2 YYNGEE. V lost 0 bases to trimming and J lost 7 bases; unmatched junction nucleotides: 7. This CDR3 contains 15 residues. The DNA for the CDR3 is TGTGCCAGCAGCGTAGAGGTAGCGGGAGGACGGGAGCAGTACTTC. Amino acid sequence: CASSVEVAGGREQYF.

The chain carries TRBV7-3 and TRBJ2-7; TRBD2 is a possible D gene (6 bases). This CDR3 has 16 amino acids. V was shortened by 1 base and J by 0 bases, with 13 bases between the two germline ends. Germline V gene sequence: CDR1 SGHTA, CDR2 FQGTGA. The CDR3 here is CASSLIPATSSYEQYF. Here the CDR3 DNA reads TGTGCCAGCAGCTTAATCCCGGCGACTAGCTCCTACGAGCAGTACTTC.

The rearrangement links TRBV6-5 to TRBJ1-2; 9 positions agree with TRBD1. Looked up from germline, CDR1 is MNHEY and CDR2 is SVGAGI. The CDR3 covers 13 residues. With 6 bases clipped from V and 3 bases from J, the junction kept 2 bases outside the gene matches. CDR3 sequence reads: CASRRQGDYGYTF. In DNA form, the CDR3 reads TGTGCCAGCAGGCGACAGGGGGACTATGGCTACACCTTC.

This clone was recorded once. V and J are TRBV7-2 and TRBJ2-2; maybe TRBD2 (5 bases). V was pared by 4 bases and J by 6 bases, with 18 bases between. The germline CDR1 and CDR2 sequences are SGHTA and FQGNSA. This CDR3 spans 16 amino acids. The CDR3 protein is CASSSRSPGGPGELFF. CDR3 DNA sequence: TGTGCCAGCAGCTCTCGATCCCCCGGAGGACCCGGGGAGCTGTTTTTT.

The chain is built from TRBV29-1 and TRBJ2-1; 9 positions match TRBD1. The CDR3 consists of 13 residues. The trim removed 4 bases at V and 4 bases at J, leaving 2 bases unmatched. Germline V lookup: CDR1 SQVTM, CDR2 ANQGSEA. The chain's CDR3 is CSVAGQGYNEQFF. CDR3 sequence (DNA): TGCAGCGTTGCGGGACAGGGTTACAATGAGCAGTTCTTC.

The rearrangement joins TRBV28 to TRBJ1-2; 10 bases are shared with TRBD1. CDR1 and CDR2 from the germline V gene are MDHEN and SYDVKM. Trimming removed 7 bases from V and 0 bases from J; junction bases left unmatched: 5. The CDR3 contains 15 residues. CDR3 in DNA: TGTGCCAGCATTGACAGGGGGCGAACTAACTATGGCTACACCTTC. Translated: CASIDRGRTNYGYTF.

The chain uses TRBV24-1 and TRBJ2-4, with TRBD1 matching over 8 bases. Trimming at V came to 4 bases and at J to 0 bases, leaving 7 bases not matched to a gene. The CDR3 covers 17 residues. Germline values: CDR1 KGHDR, CDR2 SFDVKD. The CDR3 DNA reads as TGTGCCACCAGTGACCCAGGACAGGGCTTAGCCAAAAACATTCAGTACTTC. It codes for CATSDPGQGLAKNIQYF.

The V call is TRBV4-2, the J call TRBJ1-1; D is uncertain. The CDR3 covers 14 residues. From germline, CDR1 is LGHNA and CDR2 YNFKEQ. Trimming stripped 4 bases from V and 4 bases from J, with 13 bases between. The CDR3, as DNA: TGTGCCAGCAGCCTTTTTTCGGAGGGCACTGAAGCTTTCTTT. Translating it yields CASSLFSEGTEAFF.